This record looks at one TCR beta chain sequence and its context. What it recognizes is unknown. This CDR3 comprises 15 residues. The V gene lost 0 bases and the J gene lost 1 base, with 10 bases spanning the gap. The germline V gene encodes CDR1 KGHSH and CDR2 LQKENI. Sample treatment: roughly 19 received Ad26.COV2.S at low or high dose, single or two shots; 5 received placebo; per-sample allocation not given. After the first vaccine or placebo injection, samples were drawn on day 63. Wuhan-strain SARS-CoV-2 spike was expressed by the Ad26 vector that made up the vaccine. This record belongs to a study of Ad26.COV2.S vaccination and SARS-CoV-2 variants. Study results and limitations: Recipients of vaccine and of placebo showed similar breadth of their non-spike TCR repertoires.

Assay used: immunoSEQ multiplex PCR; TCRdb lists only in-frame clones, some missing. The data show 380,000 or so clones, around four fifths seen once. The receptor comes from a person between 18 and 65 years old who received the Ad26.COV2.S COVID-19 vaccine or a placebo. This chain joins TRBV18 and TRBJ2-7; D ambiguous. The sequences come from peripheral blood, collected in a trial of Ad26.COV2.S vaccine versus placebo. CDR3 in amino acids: CASSPPPGLSYEQYF. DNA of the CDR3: TGTGCCAGCTCACCACCTCCAGGCCTTTCCTACGAGCAGTACTTC. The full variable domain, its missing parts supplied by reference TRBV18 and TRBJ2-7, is NAGVMQNPRHLVRRRGQEARLRCSPMKGHSHVYWYRQLPEEGLKFMVYLQKENIIDESGMPKERFSAEFPKEGPSILRIQQVVRGDSAAYFCASSPPPGLSYEQYFGPGTRLTVT.